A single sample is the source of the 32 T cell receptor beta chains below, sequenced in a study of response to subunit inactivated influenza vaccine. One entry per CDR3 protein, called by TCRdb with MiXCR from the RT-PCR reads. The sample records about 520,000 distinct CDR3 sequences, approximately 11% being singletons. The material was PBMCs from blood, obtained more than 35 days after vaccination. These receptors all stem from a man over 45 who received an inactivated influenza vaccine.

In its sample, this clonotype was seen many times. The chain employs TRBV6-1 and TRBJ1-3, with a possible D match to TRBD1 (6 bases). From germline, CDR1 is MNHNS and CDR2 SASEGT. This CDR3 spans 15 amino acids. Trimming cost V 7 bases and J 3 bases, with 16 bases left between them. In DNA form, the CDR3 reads TGTGCCAGCACGGCCCGGGGGGGCTTTGGAAACACCATATATTTT. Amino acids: CASTARGGFGNTIYF.

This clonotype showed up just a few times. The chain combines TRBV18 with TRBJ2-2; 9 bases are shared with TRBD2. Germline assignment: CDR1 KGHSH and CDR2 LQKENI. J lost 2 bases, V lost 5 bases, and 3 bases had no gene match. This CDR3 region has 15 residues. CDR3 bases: TGTGCCAGCTCAGTAGCGGGGGACAACACCGGGGAGCTGTTTTTT. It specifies CASSVAGDNTGELFF.

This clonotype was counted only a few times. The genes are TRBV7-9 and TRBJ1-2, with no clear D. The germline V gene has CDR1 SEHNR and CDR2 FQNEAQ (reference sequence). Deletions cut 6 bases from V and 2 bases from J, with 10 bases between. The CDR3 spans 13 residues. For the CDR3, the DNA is TGTGCCAGCAGTACTACTGAAAACTATGGCTACACCTTC. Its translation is CASSTTENYGYTF.

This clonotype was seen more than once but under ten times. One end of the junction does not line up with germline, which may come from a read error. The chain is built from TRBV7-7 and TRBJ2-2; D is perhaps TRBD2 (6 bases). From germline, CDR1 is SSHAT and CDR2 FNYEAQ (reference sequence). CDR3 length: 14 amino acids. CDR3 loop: CASSPRDYTGELFF. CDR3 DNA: TGTGCTAGCAGCCCCCGGGACTACACCGGGGAGCTGTTTTTT.

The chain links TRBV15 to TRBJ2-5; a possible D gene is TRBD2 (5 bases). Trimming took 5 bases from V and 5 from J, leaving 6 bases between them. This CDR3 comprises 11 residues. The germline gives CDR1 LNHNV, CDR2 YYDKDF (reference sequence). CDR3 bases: TGTGCCACCAGCCCGGGGGAGACCCAGTACTTC. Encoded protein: CATSPGETQYF.

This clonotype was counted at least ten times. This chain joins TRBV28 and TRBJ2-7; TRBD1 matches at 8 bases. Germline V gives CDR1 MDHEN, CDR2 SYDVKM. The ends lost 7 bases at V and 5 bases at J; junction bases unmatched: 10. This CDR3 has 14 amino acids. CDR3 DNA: TGTGCCAGCACCCTAGGGACAGGAATCCACGAGCAGTACTTC. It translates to CASTLGTGIHEQYF. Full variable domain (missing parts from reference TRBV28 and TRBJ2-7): DVKVTQSSRYLVKRTGEKVFLECVQDMDHENMFWYRQDPGLGLRLIYFSYDVKMKEKGDIPEGYSVSREKKERFSLILESASTNQTSMYLCASTLGTGIHEQYFGPGTRLTVT.

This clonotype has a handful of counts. The CDR3 spells CSANVAGGGMYNEQFF. DNA of the CDR3: TGCAGTGCAAACGTAGCGGGAGGGGGAATGTACAATGAGCAGTTCTTC. This chain links TRBV20-1 with TRBJ2-1, with 11 bases identical to TRBD2. Per germline, CDR1 DFQATT and CDR2 SNEGSKA (reference sequence). The CDR3 is made up of 16 amino acids. With 6 bases clipped from V and 4 bases from J, the junction kept 11 bases outside the gene matches.

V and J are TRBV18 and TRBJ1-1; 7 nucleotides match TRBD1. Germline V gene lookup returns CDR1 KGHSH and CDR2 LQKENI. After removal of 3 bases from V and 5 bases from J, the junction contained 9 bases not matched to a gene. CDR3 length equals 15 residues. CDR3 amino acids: CASSPNIGTATEAFF. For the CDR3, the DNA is TGTGCCAGCTCACCTAACATTGGGACAGCAACTGAAGCTTTCTTT. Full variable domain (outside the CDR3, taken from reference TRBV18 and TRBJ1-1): NAGVMQNPRHLVRRRGQEARLRCSPMKGHSHVYWYRQLPEEGLKFMVYLQKENIIDESGMPKERFSAEFPKEGPSILRIQQVVRGDSAAYFCASSPNIGTATEAFFGQGTRLTVV.

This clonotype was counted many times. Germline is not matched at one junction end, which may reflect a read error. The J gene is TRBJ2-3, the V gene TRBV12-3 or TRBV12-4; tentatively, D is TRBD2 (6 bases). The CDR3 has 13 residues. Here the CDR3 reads CASRSGTQDPQYF. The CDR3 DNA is TGTGCCAGCAGATCTGGGACTCAAGATCCGCAGTATTTT.

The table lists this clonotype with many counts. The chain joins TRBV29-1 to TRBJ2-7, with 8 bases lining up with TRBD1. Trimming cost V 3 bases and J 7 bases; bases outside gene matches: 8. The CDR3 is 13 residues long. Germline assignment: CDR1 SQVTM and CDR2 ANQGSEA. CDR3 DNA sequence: TGCAGCGTTGAGACAGGGGATACAGGGGAGCAGTACTTC. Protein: CSVETGDTGEQYF.

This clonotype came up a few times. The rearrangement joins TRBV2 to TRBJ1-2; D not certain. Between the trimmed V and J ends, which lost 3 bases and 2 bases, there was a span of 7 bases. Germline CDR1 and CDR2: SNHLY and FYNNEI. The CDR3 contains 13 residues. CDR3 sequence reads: CASSEQQNYGYTF. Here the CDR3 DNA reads TGTGCCAGCAGTGAGCAGCAAAACTATGGCTACACCTTC. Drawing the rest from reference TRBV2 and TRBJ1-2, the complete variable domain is EPEVTQTPSHQVTQMGQEVILRCVPISNHLYFYWYRQILGQKVEFLVSFYNNEISEKSEIFDDQFSVERPDGSNFTLKIRSTKLEDSAMYFCASSEQQNYGYTFGSGTRLTVV.

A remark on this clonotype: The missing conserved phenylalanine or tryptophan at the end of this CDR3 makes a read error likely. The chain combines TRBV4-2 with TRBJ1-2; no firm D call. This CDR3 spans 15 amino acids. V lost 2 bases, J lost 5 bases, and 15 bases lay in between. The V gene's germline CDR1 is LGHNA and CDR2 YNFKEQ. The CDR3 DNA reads TGTGCCAGCAGCCAATTTGAGAGGACCCTATATGGCTACACCTTA. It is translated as CASSQFERTLYGYTL.

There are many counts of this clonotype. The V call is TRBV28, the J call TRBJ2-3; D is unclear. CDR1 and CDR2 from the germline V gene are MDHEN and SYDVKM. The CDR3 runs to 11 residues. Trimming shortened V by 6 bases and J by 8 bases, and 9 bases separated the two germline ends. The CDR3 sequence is CASSQMRTQYF. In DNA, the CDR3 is TGTGCCAGCAGCCAGATGCGTACGCAGTATTTT.

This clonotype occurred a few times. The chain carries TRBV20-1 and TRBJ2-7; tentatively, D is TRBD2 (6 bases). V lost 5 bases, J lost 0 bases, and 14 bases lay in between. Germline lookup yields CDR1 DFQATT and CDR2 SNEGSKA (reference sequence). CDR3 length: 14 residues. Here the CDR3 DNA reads TGCAGTGCTCGCAGGGACTTGAGCTCCTACGAGCAGTACTTC. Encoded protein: CSARRDLSSYEQYF.

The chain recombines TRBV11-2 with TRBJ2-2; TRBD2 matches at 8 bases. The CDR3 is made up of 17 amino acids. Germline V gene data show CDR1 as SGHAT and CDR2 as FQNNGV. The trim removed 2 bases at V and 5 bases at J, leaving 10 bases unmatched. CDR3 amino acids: CASSLHPAGAGTGELFF. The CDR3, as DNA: TGTGCCAGCAGCTTACATCCAGCGGGGGCTGGAACCGGGGAGCTGTTTTTT.

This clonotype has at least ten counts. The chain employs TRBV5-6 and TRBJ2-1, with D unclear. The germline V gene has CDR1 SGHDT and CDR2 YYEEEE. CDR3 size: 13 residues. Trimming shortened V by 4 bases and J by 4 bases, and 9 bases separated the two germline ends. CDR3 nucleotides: TGTGCCAGCAGCCCCGGATTATACAATGAGCAGTTCTTC. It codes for CASSPGLYNEQFF.

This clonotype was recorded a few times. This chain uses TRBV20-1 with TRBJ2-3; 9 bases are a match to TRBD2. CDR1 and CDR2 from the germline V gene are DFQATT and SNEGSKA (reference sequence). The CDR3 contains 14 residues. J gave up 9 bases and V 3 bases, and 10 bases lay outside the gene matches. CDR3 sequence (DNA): TGCAGTGCTAGGAGGCGGGGGGGCCAGGAGACGCAGTATTTT. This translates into CSARRRGGQETQYF.

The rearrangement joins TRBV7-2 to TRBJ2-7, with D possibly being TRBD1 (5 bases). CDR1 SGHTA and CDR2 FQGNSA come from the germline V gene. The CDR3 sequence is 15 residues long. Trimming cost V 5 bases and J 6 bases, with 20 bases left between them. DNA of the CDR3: TGTGCCAGCAGCCTAGATAGGGGCGCTTTCGGCGAGCAGTACTTC. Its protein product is CASSLDRGAFGEQYF.

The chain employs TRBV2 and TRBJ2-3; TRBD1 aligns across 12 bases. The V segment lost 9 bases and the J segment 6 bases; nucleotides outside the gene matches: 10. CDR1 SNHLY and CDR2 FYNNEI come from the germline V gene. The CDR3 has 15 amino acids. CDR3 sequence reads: CASRVGTGGVDTQYF. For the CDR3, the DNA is TGTGCCAGTCGGGTCGGGACAGGGGGCGTCGATACGCAGTATTTT.

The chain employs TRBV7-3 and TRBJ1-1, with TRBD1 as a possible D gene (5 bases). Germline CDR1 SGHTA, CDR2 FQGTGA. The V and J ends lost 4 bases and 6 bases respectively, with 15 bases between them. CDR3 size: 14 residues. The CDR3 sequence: CASSSQAHNSEAFF. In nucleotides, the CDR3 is TGTGCCAGCAGCTCACAGGCCCATAACTCTGAAGCTTTCTTT.

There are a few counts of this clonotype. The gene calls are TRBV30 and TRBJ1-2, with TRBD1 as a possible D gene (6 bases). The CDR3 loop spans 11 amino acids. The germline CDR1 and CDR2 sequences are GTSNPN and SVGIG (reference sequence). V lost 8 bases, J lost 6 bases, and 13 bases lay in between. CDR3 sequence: CARMGADGYTF. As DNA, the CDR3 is TGTGCCCGGATGGGGGCAGATGGCTACACCTTC.

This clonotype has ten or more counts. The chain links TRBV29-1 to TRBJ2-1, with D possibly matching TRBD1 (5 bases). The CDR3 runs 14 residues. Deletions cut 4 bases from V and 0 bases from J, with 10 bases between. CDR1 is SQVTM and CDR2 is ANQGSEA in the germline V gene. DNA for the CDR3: TGCAGCGTTGTAAGGCAGGGCTCCTACAATGAGCAGTTCTTC. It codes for CSVVRQGSYNEQFF.

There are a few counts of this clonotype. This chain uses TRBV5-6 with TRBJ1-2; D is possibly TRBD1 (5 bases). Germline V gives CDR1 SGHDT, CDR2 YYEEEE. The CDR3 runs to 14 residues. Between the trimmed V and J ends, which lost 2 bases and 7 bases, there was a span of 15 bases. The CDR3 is CASSLPRVISGYTF. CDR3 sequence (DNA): TGTGCCAGCAGCTTACCCAGGGTCATCAGTGGCTACACCTTC.

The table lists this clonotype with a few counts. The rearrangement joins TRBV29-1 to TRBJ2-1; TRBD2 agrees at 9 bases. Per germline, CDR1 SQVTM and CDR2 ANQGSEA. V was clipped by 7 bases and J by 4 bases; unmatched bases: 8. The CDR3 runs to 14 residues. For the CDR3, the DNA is TGCAGCGGGGGGATGACTAGCGGTTACAATGAGCAGTTCTTC. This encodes CSGGMTSGYNEQFF.

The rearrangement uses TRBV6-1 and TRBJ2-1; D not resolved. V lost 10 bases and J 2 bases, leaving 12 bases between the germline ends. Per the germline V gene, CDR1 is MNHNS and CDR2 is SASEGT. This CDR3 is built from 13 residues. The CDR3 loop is CATKLTAYNEQFF. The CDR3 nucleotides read TGTGCCACCAAGCTCACGGCCTACAATGAGCAGTTCTTC.

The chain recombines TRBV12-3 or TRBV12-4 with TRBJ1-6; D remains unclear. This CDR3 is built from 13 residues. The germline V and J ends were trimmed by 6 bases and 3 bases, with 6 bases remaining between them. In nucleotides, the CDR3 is TGTGCCAGCAGCCTGAACTATAATTCACCCCTCCACTTT. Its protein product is CASSLNYNSPLHF.

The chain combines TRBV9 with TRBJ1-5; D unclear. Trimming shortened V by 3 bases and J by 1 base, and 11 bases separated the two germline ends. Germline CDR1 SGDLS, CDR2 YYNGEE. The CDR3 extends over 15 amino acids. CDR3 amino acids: CASSGGLGSNQPQHF. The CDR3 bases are TGTGCCAGCAGCGGAGGGTTGGGAAGCAATCAGCCCCAGCATTTT.

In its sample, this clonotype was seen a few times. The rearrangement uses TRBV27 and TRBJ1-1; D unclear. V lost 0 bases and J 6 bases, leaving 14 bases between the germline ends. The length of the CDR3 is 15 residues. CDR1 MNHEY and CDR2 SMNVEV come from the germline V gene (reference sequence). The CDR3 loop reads CASSLSPLGGAEAFF. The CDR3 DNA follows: TGTGCCAGCAGTTTATCCCCTCTCGGAGGTGCTGAAGCTTTCTTT.

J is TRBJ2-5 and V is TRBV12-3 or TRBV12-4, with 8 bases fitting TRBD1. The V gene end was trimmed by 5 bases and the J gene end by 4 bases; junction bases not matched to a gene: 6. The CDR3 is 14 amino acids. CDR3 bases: TGTGCCAGCAGTCAGCCAGGGGGCTCAGAGACCCAGTACTTC. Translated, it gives CASSQPGGSETQYF.

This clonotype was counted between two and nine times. The CDR3 bases are TGCGCCAGCAGCCGAGACAGGGGGGAGAACACTGAAGCTTTCTTT. Translated, it gives CASSRDRGENTEAFF. The chain combines TRBV4-1 with TRBJ1-1, with 9 bases matching TRBD1. Germline CDR1 MGHRA, CDR2 YSYEKL. V dropped 4 bases and J dropped 1; count of bases not matched to a gene: 4. This CDR3 is built from 15 residues.

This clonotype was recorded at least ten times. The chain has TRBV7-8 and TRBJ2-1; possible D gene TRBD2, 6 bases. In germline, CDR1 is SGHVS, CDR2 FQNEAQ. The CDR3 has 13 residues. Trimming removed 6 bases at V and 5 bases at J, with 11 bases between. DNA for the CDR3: TGTGCCAGCAGTATAGCGGTCCACAATGAGCAGTTCTTC. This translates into CASSIAVHNEQFF.

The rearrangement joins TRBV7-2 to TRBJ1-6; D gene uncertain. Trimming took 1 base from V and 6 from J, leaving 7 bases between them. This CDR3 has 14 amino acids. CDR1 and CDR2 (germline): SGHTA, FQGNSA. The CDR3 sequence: CASSLGGFNSPLHF. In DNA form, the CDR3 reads TGTGCCAGCAGCTTAGGAGGGTTTAATTCACCCCTCCACTTT.